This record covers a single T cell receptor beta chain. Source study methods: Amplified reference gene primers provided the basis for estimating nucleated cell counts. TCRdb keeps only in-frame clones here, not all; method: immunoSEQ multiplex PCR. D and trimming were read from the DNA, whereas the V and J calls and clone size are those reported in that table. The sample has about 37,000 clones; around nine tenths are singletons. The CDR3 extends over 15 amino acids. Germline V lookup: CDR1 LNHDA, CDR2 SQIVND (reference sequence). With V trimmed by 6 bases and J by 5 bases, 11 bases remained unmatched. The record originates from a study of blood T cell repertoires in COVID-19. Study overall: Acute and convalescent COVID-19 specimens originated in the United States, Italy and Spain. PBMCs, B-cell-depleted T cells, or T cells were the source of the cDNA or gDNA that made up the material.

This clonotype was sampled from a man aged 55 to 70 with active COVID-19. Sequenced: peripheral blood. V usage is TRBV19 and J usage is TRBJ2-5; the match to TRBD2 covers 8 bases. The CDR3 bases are TGTGCCAGTAGACCGGCGTTAGCGGGAATGGAGACCCAGTACTTC. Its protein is CASRPALAGMETQYF.